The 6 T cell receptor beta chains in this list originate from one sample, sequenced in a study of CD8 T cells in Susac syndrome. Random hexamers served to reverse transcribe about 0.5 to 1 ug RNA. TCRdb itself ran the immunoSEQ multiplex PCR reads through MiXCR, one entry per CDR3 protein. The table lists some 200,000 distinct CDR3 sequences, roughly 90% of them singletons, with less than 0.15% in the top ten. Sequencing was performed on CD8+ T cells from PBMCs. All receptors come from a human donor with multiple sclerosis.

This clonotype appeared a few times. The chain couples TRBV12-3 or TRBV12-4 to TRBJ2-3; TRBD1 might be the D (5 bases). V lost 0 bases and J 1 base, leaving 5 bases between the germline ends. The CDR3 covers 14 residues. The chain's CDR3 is CASSLAGRTDTQYF. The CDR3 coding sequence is TGTGCCAGCAGTTTAGCGGGGCGCACAGATACGCAGTATTTT.

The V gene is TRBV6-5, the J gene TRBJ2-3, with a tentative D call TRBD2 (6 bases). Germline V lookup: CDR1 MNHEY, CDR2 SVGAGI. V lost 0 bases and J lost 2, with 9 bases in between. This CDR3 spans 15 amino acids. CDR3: CASSYSASATDTQYF. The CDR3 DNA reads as TGTGCCAGCAGTTACTCGGCTAGCGCCACAGATACGCAGTATTTT.

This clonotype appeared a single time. CDR3 in amino acids: CASSPEVVVHYEQYF. CDR3 coding DNA: TGCGCCAGCAGCCCCGAGGTCGTAGTGCACTACGAGCAGTACTTC. The chain uses TRBV4-1 and TRBJ2-7; D gene uncertain. Germline CDR1 and CDR2: MGHRA and YSYEKL. Between the trimmed V and J ends, which lost 4 bases and 3 bases, there was a span of 16 bases. The CDR3 is made up of 15 amino acids.

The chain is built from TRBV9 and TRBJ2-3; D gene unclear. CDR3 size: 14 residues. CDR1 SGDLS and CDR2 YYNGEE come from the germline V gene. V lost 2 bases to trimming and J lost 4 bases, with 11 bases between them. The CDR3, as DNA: TGTGCCAGCAGCGTGCCCCCATCCCCAGATACGCAGTATTTT. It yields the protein CASSVPPSPDTQYF.

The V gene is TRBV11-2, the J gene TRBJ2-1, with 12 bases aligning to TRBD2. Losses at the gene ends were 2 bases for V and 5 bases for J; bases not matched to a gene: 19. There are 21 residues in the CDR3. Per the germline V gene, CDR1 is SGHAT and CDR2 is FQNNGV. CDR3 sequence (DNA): TGTGCCAGCAGCTTAACCTCGACAGCATATAGGACTAGCGGGAAGGACAATGAGCAGTTCTTC. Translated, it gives CASSLTSTAYRTSGKDNEQFF.

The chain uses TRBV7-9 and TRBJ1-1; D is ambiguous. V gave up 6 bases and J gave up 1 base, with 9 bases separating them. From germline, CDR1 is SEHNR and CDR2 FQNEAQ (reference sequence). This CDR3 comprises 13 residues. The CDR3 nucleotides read TGTGCCAGCAGTTATTATACGAACACTGAAGCTTTCTTT. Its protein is CASSYYTNTEAFF.